A selection of T cell receptor beta chains follows, all from one sample in a study of shared clonotypes between healthy human individuals. The method was immunoSEQ multiplex PCR; TCRdb's version includes in-frame clones alone and lacks a portion of them. This table has 650,000 to 800,000 clones, about 90% appearing once. The specimen sequenced was naive CD8+ T cells sorted from blood. The receptors derive from a man aged 25 to 40 in good health. Each CDR3 is given with its conserved first and last residue. The D gene is left open where the match is weak. Only some rows state a clone size, as once, few, many or a class for expanded clones.

clone_size	d_call	v_call	j_call	cdr3_nt	cdr3_aa
once	TRBD2	TRBV7-2	TRBJ2-1	TGTGCCAGCAGCTTGACTAGCGGGAGTGCTGAGCAGTTCTTC	CASSLTSGSAEQFF
few	NA	TRBV10-3	TRBJ2-1	TGTGCCATCAGTGAGTCCGCTAGCTATCCCTACAATGAGCAGTTCTTC	CAISESASYPYNEQFF
many	NA	TRBV27	TRBJ2-1	TGTGCCAGCAGTTTACTAGGGGATGAGCAGTTCTTC	CASSLLGDEQFF
NA	NA	TRBV7-9	TRBJ1-2	TGTGCCAGCAGCCTCCCGGGCCTTCAGTATGGCTACACCTTC	CASSLPGLQYGYTF
NA	NA	TRBV29-1	TRBJ2-2	TGCAGCGTTGAAAATTACGGGACAACGAACACCGGGGAGCTGTTTTTT	CSVENYGTTNTGELFF
NA	NA	TRBV2	TRBJ2-7	TGTGCCAGCGTGGCAGGGGTCTACGAGCAGTACTTC	CASVAGVYEQYF
NA	TRBD2	TRBV15	TRBJ2-2	TGTGCCACCAGTAGGCTAGCGGAGAACACCGGGGAGCTGTTTTTT	CATSRLAENTGELFF
NA	NA	TRBV4-3	TRBJ2-7	TGCGCCAGCAGCCAAGACTCGCGAGCGGGCTCCTACGAGCAGTACTTC	CASSQDSRAGSYEQYF
once	NA	TRBV7-8	TRBJ2-5	TGTGCCAGCAGCTTAGGCGGAGGTCAAGAGACCCAGTACTTC	CASSLGGGQETQYF
few	NA	TRBV19	TRBJ1-2	TGTGCCAGTAGTCTGTCCCGGGACCGGGCGGGAGGCTACACCTTC	CASSLSRDRAGGYTF
once	TRBD1	TRBV27	TRBJ1-4	TGTGCCAGCAGTTTTTACGGACAGGGGAGTGAAAAACTGTTTTTT	CASSFYGQGSEKLFF
NA	NA	TRBV2	TRBJ1-2	TGTGCCAGCAGTTGGGGGGAGGTTTACACCTTC	CASSWGEVYTF
NA	NA	TRBV5-6	TRBJ2-7	TGTGCCAGCAGCTTGGCAGTCGGTCCCTCGCAGTACTTC	CASSLAVGPSQYF
NA	NA	TRBV7-9	TRBJ2-2	TGTGCCAGCAGCTTAACTAGTACGGCCGGGGAGCTGTTTTTT	CASSLTSTAGELFF
NA	NA	TRBV29-1	TRBJ2-2	TGCAGCGTTGAAGTCAAAGTTACCGGGGAGCTGTTTTTT	CSVEVKVTGELFF
NA	TRBD1	TRBV5-5	TRBJ2-5	TGTGCCAGCAGATGGACAGGAGCACTTCAAGAGACCCAGTACTTC	CASRWTGALQETQYF
once	NA	TRBV6-4	TRBJ1-1	TGTGCCAGCAGGGCGCATGCCCTGAACACTGAAGCTTTCTTT	CASRAHALNTEAFF
NA	NA	TRBV7-9	TRBJ2-3	TGTGCCAGCAGCTGGGACGGGGCAGGGAGAACAGATACGCAGTATTTT	CASSWDGAGRTDTQYF
NA	NA	TRBV7-8	TRBJ2-7	TGTGCCAGCACCCCAACAGGGAGCTCCGTATCCGAGCAGTACTTC	CASTPTGSSVSEQYF
NA	NA	TRBV19	TRBJ1-5	TGTGCCAGTACCCTGCTCGTGGATAGCAATCAGCCCCAGCATTTT	CASTLLVDSNQPQHF
NA	NA	TRBV5-6	TRBJ2-1	TGTGCCAGCAGCTTGGGGGCCGGGACTCGTAACAATGAGCAGTTCTTC	CASSLGAGTRNNEQFF
NA	NA	TRBV10-3	TRBJ1-3	TGTGCCATCAGTGAGTCGAATACAGGCGCCTGGGGAAACACCATATATTTT	CAISESNTGAWGNTIYF
NA	NA	TRBV5-4	TRBJ1-3	TGTGCCAGCAGCTTGGCCGGGCCTGGAAACACCATATATTTT	CASSLAGPGNTIYF
NA	NA	TRBV5-6	TRBJ1-3	TGTGCCAGCAGTTCCTGGGGGGGCTCTGGAAACACCATATATTTT	CASSSWGGSGNTIYF
NA	NA	TRBV5-1	TRBJ2-5	TGCGCCAGCAGCTTGTTCGTTTTAGAAGAGACCCAGTACTTC	CASSLFVLEETQYF
NA	NA	TRBV7-9	TRBJ2-1	TGTGCCAGCAGCTTACCGGGAGCAAGCCTGCACAATGAGCAGTTCTTC	CASSLPGASLHNEQFF
NA	NA	TRBV9	TRBJ2-7	TGTGCCAGCAGCCCCCACGGGGCAGGAGACGAGCAGTACTTC	CASSPHGAGDEQYF
NA	NA	TRBV6-5	TRBJ2-3	TGTGCCAGCAGCGAAGAGGGGGATACGCAGTATTTT	CASSEEGDTQYF
NA	NA	TRBV29-1	TRBJ2-5	TGCAGCGTTGAGGGCCTGGGAGAGACCCAGTACTTC	CSVEGLGETQYF
NA	TRBD1	TRBV7-6	TRBJ2-5	TGTGCCAGCAGCCCTCCCCTGGAGACAGGGCCAGAGACCCAGTACTTC	CASSPPLETGPETQYF
NA	TRBD2	TRBV14	TRBJ2-3	TGTGCCAGCAGCCAGCCCGGACTAAGCGGGAGGGCGGATACGCAGTATTTT	CASSQPGLSGRADTQYF
NA	TRBD1	TRBV5-6	TRBJ2-5	TGTGCCAGCAGCTGGGACAGCCACAACATCCAAGAGACCCAGTACTTC	CASSWDSHNIQETQYF
NA	TRBD2	TRBV9	TRBJ2-7	TGTGCCAGCAGCGCGACGGGAGGACTAACCTACGAGCAGTACTTC	CASSATGGLTYEQYF
NA	TRBD2	TRBV7-6	TRBJ2-1	TGTGCCAGCAGCTTAGGGGGGGAGGGTATTCTTAATGAGCAGTTCTTC	CASSLGGEGILNEQFF
NA	NA	TRBV27	TRBJ2-5	TGTGCCAGCAGTTTATCTGGGGCTACAAAGACCCAGTACTTC	CASSLSGATKTQYF
once	NA	TRBV27	TRBJ2-1	TGTGCCAGCACCCGCCTGGGACCTGAGAGCTCCTACAATGAGCAGTTCTTC	CASTRLGPESSYNEQFF
few	NA	TRBV6-5	TRBJ1-1	TGTGCCAGCAGTTATTCAGCGTCGAACACTGAAGCTTTCTTT	CASSYSASNTEAFF
once	TRBD2	TRBV10-3	TRBJ2-7	TGTGCCATCAGTGATCAGCGGGGCTCCTACGAGCAGTACTTC	CAISDQRGSYEQYF
few	NA	TRBV4-1	TRBJ2-2	TGCGCCAGCAGCCAAGTTATTGAAGCCGGGGAGCTGTTTTTT	CASSQVIEAGELFF
NA	NA	TRBV5-8	TRBJ2-1	TGTGCCAGCAGCCCGACGGGCAGGAGCTCCTACAATGAGCAGTTCTTC	CASSPTGRSSYNEQFF
few	TRBD2	TRBV19	TRBJ2-1	TGTGCCAGTAGTACCCTCTTAGCGGGAAATACCTACAATGAGCAGTTCTTC	CASSTLLAGNTYNEQFF
NA	TRBD1	TRBV27	TRBJ1-5	TGTGCCAGCAGAGCGGGACAGCTCAATCAGCCCCAGCATTTT	CASRAGQLNQPQHF
NA	NA	TRBV14	TRBJ2-7	TGTGCCAGCAGCCAAGTTTGGGGACCCGACAGTGCCTACGAGCAGTACTTC	CASSQVWGPDSAYEQYF